The 4 T cell receptor beta chains below come from one sample, sequenced in a study of early T cells in non-severe SARS-CoV-2 infection. TCRdb called the 5' RACE reads again in MiXCR, with one record for every CDR3 protein. Seen here are 95,000 to 150,000 distinct CDR3 sequences, under 15% observed once, and the top ten hold 21%. Sequenced input: whole blood. These receptors were taken from an adult who was a healthcare worker with PCR-confirmed SARS-CoV-2 infection or an uninfected control (not recorded which).

In this sample, this clonotype turned up many times. This chain uses TRBV11-2 with TRBJ1-2; D perhaps matches TRBD1 (6 bases). The germline CDR1 and CDR2 sequences are SGHAT and FQNNGV. V was clipped by 5 bases and J by 8 bases, with 18 bases between them. This CDR3 contains 14 residues. This chain's CDR3 is CASSPRPGEGGYTF. The DNA of the CDR3 is TGTGCCAGCAGCCCTCGCCCAGGGGAGGGAGGCTACACCTTC.

The V and J genes are TRBV20-1 and TRBJ1-2; no reliable D call. Per germline, CDR1 DFQATT and CDR2 SNEGSKA (reference sequence). V was shortened by 0 bases and J by 4 bases, with 15 bases between the two germline ends. CDR3 length: 15 residues. The CDR3 here is CSARDPKAVSYGYTF. In DNA form, the CDR3 reads TGCAGTGCTAGAGATCCGAAGGCCGTTAGCTATGGCTACACCTTC.

This clonotype was picked up a small number of times. The chain links TRBV6-5 to TRBJ2-7; D call uncertain. Germline V gene data show CDR1 as MNHEY and CDR2 as SVGAGI. The ends were cut back, 0 bases at V and 3 bases at J, with 6 bases in the middle. CDR3 length equals 13 residues. The CDR3 loop reads CASSYSEYYEQYF. CDR3 DNA sequence: TGTGCCAGCAGTTACTCGGAGTACTACGAGCAGTACTTC.

V and J are TRBV20-1 and TRBJ2-2, with 8 positions matching TRBD2. Germline V gene lookup returns CDR1 DFQATT and CDR2 SNEGSKA (reference sequence). Trimming cost V 5 bases and J 2 bases; bases outside gene matches: 10. The CDR3 spans 16 residues. The DNA for the CDR3 is TGCAGTGCTCCCTGGTTCGGGGGGGATAACACCGGGGAGCTGTTTTTT. Amino acid sequence: CSAPWFGGDNTGELFF.